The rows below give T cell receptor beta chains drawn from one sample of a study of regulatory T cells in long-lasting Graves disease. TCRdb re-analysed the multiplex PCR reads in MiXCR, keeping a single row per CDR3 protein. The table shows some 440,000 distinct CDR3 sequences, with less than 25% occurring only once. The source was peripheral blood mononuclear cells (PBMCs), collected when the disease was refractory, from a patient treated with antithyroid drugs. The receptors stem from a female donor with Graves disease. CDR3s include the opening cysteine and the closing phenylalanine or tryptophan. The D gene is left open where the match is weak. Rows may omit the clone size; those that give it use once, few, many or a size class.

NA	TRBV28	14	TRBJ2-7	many	TGTGCCAGCAGTCACCGAGGACAACACTACGAGCAGTACTTC	CASSHRGQHYEQYF
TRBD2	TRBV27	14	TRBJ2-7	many	TGTGCCAGCAGCATATTAGCGGGACGCTACGAGCAGTACTTC	CASSILAGRYEQYF
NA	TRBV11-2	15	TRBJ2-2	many	TGTGCCAGCAGCTTAGATGGGGTTGGGACCGGGGAGCTGTTTTTT	CASSLDGVGTGELFF
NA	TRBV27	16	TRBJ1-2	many	TGTGCCAGCACGCACCTGGCGGGGACGGATCCTTATGGCTACACCTTC	CASTHLAGTDPYGYTF
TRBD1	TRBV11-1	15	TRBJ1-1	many	TGTGCCAGCAGCTCACAGGGGGCCCATGACACTGAAGCTTTCTTT	CASSSQGAHDTEAFF
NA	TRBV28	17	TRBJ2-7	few	TGTGCCAGCAGTCAGCTCTTATCCGGACGTTTGGCTTTCAAGCAGTACTTC	CASSQLLSGRLAFKQYF
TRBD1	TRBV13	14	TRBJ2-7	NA	TGTGCCAGCAGCTCGACAGGGGTCATATACGAGCAGTACTTC	CASSSTGVIYEQYF
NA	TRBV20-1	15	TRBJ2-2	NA	TGCAGTGCTAGGCCGGGTTTGAGGGATTCCGGGGAGCTGTTTTTT	CSARPGLRDSGELFF
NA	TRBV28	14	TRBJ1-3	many	TGTGCCAGCAGTTTTACAGCCACTGGAAACACCATATATTTT	CASSFTATGNTIYF
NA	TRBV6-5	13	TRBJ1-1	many	TGTGCCAGCAGTTATAGAGCTAACACTGAAGCTTTCTTT	CASSYRANTEAFF
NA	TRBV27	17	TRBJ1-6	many	TGTGCCAGCAGTTTTCGTAAGGGGAGCTCCTATAATTCACCCCTCCACTTT	CASSFRKGSSYNSPLHF
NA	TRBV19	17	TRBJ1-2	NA	TGTGCCAGTAGTATCGAGTCGGCTCGGAATCCTGACGGTGGCTACACCTTC	CASSIESARNPDGGYTF
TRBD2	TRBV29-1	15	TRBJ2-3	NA	TGCAGCGGAAATGGACTAGCGGGAGTCACAGATACGCAGTATTTT	CSGNGLAGVTDTQYF
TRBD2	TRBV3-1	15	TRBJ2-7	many	TGTGCCAGCAGCCCGGGACTAGCGGGAGCGTGGGAGCAGTACTTC	CASSPGLAGAWEQYF
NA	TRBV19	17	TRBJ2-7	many	TGTGCCAGTAGCATCCAGCCCGATCCGGGACGGAGCTACGAGCAGTACTTC	CASSIQPDPGRSYEQYF
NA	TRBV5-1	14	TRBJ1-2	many	TGCGCCAGCAGCTTGGCCGGCGTCGGCGATGGCTACACCTTC	CASSLAGVGDGYTF
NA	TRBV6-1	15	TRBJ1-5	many	TGTGCCAGCAGTAGGACTATGAGGAGCAATCAGCCCCAGCATTTT	CASSRTMRSNQPQHF
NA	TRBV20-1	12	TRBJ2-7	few	TGCAGTGCTAGTGTCGGATCCTACGAGCAGTACTTC	CSASVGSYEQYF
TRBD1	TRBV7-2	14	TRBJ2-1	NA	TGTGCCAGCAGCTTAAGTACAGGGGGTTACGAGCAGTTCTTC	CASSLSTGGYEQFF
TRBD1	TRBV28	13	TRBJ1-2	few	TGTGCCAGCGAACAGGGGGCGGACTATGGCTACACCTTC	CASEQGADYGYTF
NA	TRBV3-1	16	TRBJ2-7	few	TGTGCCAGCAGCCAAGATGTGGTACAGCGCTCCTACGAGCAGTACTTC	CASSQDVVQRSYEQYF
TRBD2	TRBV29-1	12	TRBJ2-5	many	TGCAGCGTTGATCGGACTAGATCGACCCAGTACTTC	CSVDRTRSTQYF
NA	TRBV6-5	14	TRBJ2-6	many	TGTGCCAGCAGTTGGGGTTCTGGGGCCAACGTCCTGACTTTC	CASSWGSGANVLTF
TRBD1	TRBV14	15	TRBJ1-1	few	TGTGCCAGCAGCTCCCACAGGGGTACTTCCACTGAAGCTTTCTTT	CASSSHRGTSTEAFF
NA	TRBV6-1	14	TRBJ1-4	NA	TGTGCCAGCTCCTTTACAGGTTCTAATGAAAAACTGTTTTTT	CASSFTGSNEKLFF
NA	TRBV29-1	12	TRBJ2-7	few	TGCAGCGTTGGAGGACGGACCTACGAGCAGTACTTC	CSVGGRTYEQYF